These 29 T cell receptor beta chains share one sample of origin, sequenced in a study of T cell changes during pregnancy in multiple sclerosis. The protocol was immunoSEQ multiplex PCR, while the TCRdb copy is restricted to in-frame clones and leaves out a portion. The sample comprises some 57,000 clones, around 89% of which are singletons, and 0.7% to 0.9% rests with the top ten. The material was peripheral blood, obtained in the first trimester of pregnancy. These TCRs come from a female donor in good health, enrolled as a control in a pregnancy study.

The chain recombines TRBV7-3 with TRBJ2-3, with 7 bases identical to TRBD1. The trim removed 2 bases at V and 0 bases at J, leaving 8 bases unmatched. CDR3 length: 17 amino acids. CDR1 SGHTA and CDR2 FQGTGA come from the germline V gene. The CDR3 sequence: CASSLARTGFSTDTQYF. CDR3 DNA sequence: TGTGCCAGCAGCTTAGCCCGGACAGGATTTAGCACAGATACGCAGTATTTT.

This clone has only a few counts. V is TRBV6-1 and J is TRBJ1-1, with D possibly TRBD1 on 5 matching bases. Germline CDR1 reads MNHNS; CDR2 reads SASEGT. V lost 6 bases and J 2 bases, leaving 16 bases between the germline ends. This CDR3 region has 15 residues. CDR3 amino acids: CASRDPFRDNTEAFF. The DNA for the CDR3 is TGTGCCAGCAGGGATCCCTTCAGGGATAACACTGAAGCTTTCTTT.

This chain uses TRBV29-1 with TRBJ2-7, with 9 nucleotides matching TRBD2. The CDR3 length is 13 residues. The J segment lost 6 bases and the V segment lost 1 base, leaving 4 bases of the junction unmatched. The germline gives CDR1 SQVTM, CDR2 ANQGSEA. The CDR3: CSVEVAGDGEQYF. Written as DNA, the CDR3 is TGCAGCGTTGAAGTAGCGGGGGACGGCGAGCAGTACTTC.

A single count supports this clone. This chain uses TRBV6-1 with TRBJ1-3, with unresolved D. The V gene lost 10 bases and the J gene lost 0 bases, with 13 bases spanning the gap. Germline V gives CDR1 MNHNS, CDR2 SASEGT. The CDR3 has 14 amino acids. CDR3 sequence: CATPGPFSGNTIYF. The CDR3 DNA reads as TGTGCCACCCCGGGTCCTTTCTCTGGAAACACCATATATTTT.

The genes are TRBV4-1 and TRBJ2-2; 7 bases agree with TRBD2. This CDR3 has 18 residues. Trimming took 4 bases from V and 4 from J; bases not matched to a gene: 15. Germline assignment: CDR1 MGHRA and CDR2 YSYEKL. The CDR3 sequence: CASSPLRLADLGTGELFF. In nucleotides, the CDR3 is TGCGCCAGCAGCCCCCTGCGGCTAGCGGATTTGGGCACCGGGGAGCTGTTTTTT.

The chain uses TRBV25-1 and TRBJ1-2, with 9 bases identical to TRBD1. V gave up 7 bases and J gave up 5 bases; unmatched junction bases: 2. Per germline, CDR1 MGHDK and CDR2 SYGVNS. The CDR3 consists of 12 residues. The CDR3 loop is CASNDRGYGYTF. The CDR3 bases are TGTGCCAGCAATGACAGGGGGTATGGCTACACCTTC.

This clone is a singleton in its sample. The chain carries TRBV7-9 and TRBJ2-7; 10 bases are shared with TRBD1. V dropped 5 bases and J dropped 0; count of bases not matched to a gene: 4. The CDR3 is made up of 15 amino acids. CDR1 and CDR2 (germline): SEHNR, FQNEAQ (reference sequence). CDR3 sequence reads: CASSRQGASSYEQYF. For the CDR3, the DNA is TGTGCCAGCAGCAGACAGGGGGCGAGCTCCTACGAGCAGTACTTC.

This chain connects TRBV6-1 to TRBJ1-1, with TRBD1 matching 9 bases. V shed 2 bases and J 4 bases; nucleotides not matched to a gene: 5. Germline V gene lookup returns CDR1 MNHNS and CDR2 SASEGT. The CDR3 has 15 amino acids. The CDR3 loop reads CASSEFGTGSTEAFF. In DNA form, the CDR3 reads TGTGCCAGCAGTGAATTTGGGACAGGGAGCACTGAAGCTTTCTTT.

This chain joins TRBV6-1 and TRBJ1-3; D not resolved. Germline V gives CDR1 MNHNS, CDR2 SASEGT. Trimming shortened V by 4 bases and J by 3 bases, and 16 bases separated the two germline ends. CDR3 length equals 16 residues. The CDR3 DNA is TGTGCCAGCAGTGCCTCGGACCGGGGATATGGAAACACCATATATTTT. Protein: CASSASDRGYGNTIYF.

The CDR3: CAWSPGHVTDTQYF. The CDR3 nucleotides read TGTGCCTGGAGTCCTGGACACGTCACAGATACGCAGTATTTT. The V gene is TRBV30, the J gene TRBJ2-3, with a tentative D call TRBD1 (5 bases). The CDR3 is 14 amino acids. CDR1 GTSNPN and CDR2 SVGIG come from the germline V gene (reference sequence). The V gene lost 2 bases and the J gene lost 2 bases, with 11 bases spanning the gap.

The chain carries TRBV5-1 and TRBJ1-1, with TRBD1 matching 12 bases. The germline V gene encodes CDR1 SGHRS and CDR2 YFSETQ. CDR3 length: 14 amino acids. The junction had 3 bases not matched to a gene; V was cut back by 4 bases and J by 5 bases. The CDR3 DNA reads as TGCGCCAGCAGCGGGACAGGGGGCTCAACTGAAGCTTTCTTT. This translates into CASSGTGGSTEAFF.

DNA for the CDR3: TGTGCCAGCAGTGAAAAACCCACAGGGGTGAATTCACCCCTCCACTTT. Amino acids: CASSEKPTGVNSPLHF. The chain has TRBV6-4 and TRBJ1-6; 7 nucleotides line up with TRBD1. Germline values: CDR1 MRHNA, CDR2 SNTAGT. The V gene end was trimmed by 3 bases and the J gene end by 7 bases; junction bases not matched to a gene: 9. There are 16 residues in the CDR3.

The chain's CDR3 is CASTDSGGYQETQYF. The CDR3 nucleotides read TGTGCCAGCACAGATAGCGGGGGGTACCAAGAGACCCAGTACTTC. V is TRBV7-9 and J is TRBJ2-5; 10 bases are shared with TRBD2. J gave up 0 bases and V 7 bases, and 5 bases lay outside the gene matches. This CDR3 has 15 residues. CDR1 and CDR2 from the germline V gene are SEHNR and FQNEAQ (reference sequence).

This rearrangement joins TRBV5-6 to TRBJ2-7, with TRBD2 matching 15 bases. This CDR3 contains 17 residues. Germline trimming cut 5 bases from V and 6 bases from J; bases unmatched to any gene: 12. Germline V gene data show CDR1 as SGHDT and CDR2 as YYEEEE. CDR3 bases: TGTGCCAGCAGGCGGACTAGCGGGGGGGCGTTTAGTTCCGAGCAGTACTTC. It specifies CASRRTSGGAFSSEQYF.

This clone was counted once. The chain has TRBV9 and TRBJ1-6; perhaps TRBD1 as D (6 bases). The CDR3 spans 15 residues. Per germline, CDR1 SGDLS and CDR2 YYNGEE. Trimming removed 0 bases at V and 7 bases at J, with 11 bases between. The CDR3 here is CASSVEDSSNSPLHF. CDR3 in DNA: TGTGCCAGCAGCGTAGAGGACAGCTCGAATTCACCCCTCCACTTT.

The chain uses TRBV7-9 and TRBJ1-5; D is unclear. The ends were cut back, 0 bases at V and 0 bases at J, with 9 bases in the middle. CDR3 length equals 16 residues. Germline assignment: CDR1 SEHNR and CDR2 FQNEAQ (reference sequence). The CDR3 spells CASSLALGDSNQPQHF. DNA of the CDR3: TGTGCCAGCAGCTTAGCGCTGGGAGATAGCAATCAGCCCCAGCATTTT.

This chain's CDR3 is CAWSLAGGTDTQYF. As DNA, the CDR3 is TGTGCCTGGAGTCTAGCGGGGGGCACAGATACGCAGTATTTT. V is TRBV30 and J is TRBJ2-3; TRBD2 aligns across 10 bases. The CDR3 is 14 residues long. Trimming took 2 bases from V and 1 from J; bases not matched to a gene: 0. Germline V CDR1 and CDR2: GTSNPN, SVGIG (reference sequence).

V gene TRBV9 combines with J gene TRBJ1-1, with TRBD1 matching 8 bases. V trimming: 0 bases; J trimming: 4 bases; junction bases outside the gene matches: 11. The CDR3 extends over 17 amino acids. CDR1 is SGDLS and CDR2 is YYNGEE in the germline V gene. Written as DNA, the CDR3 is TGTGCCAGCAGCGTAGGGGCAGGGGGCGGCTTGGGCACTGAAGCTTTCTTT. This gives the protein CASSVGAGGGLGTEAFF.

The genes are TRBV27 and TRBJ1-2; a weak D match, TRBD1 (5 bases). This CDR3 is 13 amino acids long. The germline V gene has CDR1 MNHEY and CDR2 SMNVEV (reference sequence). Deletions cut 2 bases from V and 8 bases from J, with 12 bases between. In DNA, the CDR3 is TGTGCCAGCAGTTTACGGGGGGATGGGGGCTACACCTTC. It translates to CASSLRGDGGYTF.

The rearrangement links TRBV4-3 to TRBJ1-2; D is uncertain. V dropped 1 base and J dropped 6 bases, with 12 bases sitting between them. Germline-derived CDR1 and CDR2 are LGHNA and YSLEER. The length of the CDR3 is 14 residues. In DNA, the CDR3 is TGCGCCAGCAGCCAAGTCGCGGGGAGGGATGGCTACACCTTC. Its protein product is CASSQVAGRDGYTF.

This clone was seen once. The chain has TRBV5-1 and TRBJ2-3; 9 positions match TRBD2. CDR1 SGHRS and CDR2 YFSETQ come from the germline V gene. V trimming: 0 bases; J trimming: 2 bases; junction bases outside the gene matches: 7. The CDR3 runs 17 residues. CDR3 protein: CASSLAGAGGTTDTQYF. In DNA, the CDR3 is TGCGCCAGCAGCTTGGCCGGGGCGGGGGGGACCACAGATACGCAGTATTTT.

This rearrangement joins TRBV5-4 to TRBJ2-1; 9 nucleotides align to TRBD2. CDR3 length: 17 amino acids. V shed 3 bases, J shed 7 bases, and the junction held 14 bases outside the gene matches. In germline, CDR1 is SGHNT, CDR2 YYREEE (reference sequence). The CDR3 protein is CASSWGDGGGVRNEQFF. Here the CDR3 DNA reads TGTGCCAGCAGCTGGGGCGACGGCGGGGGGGTTAGGAATGAGCAGTTCTTC.

This clone was detected only a few times. CDR3: CASSFSRQGVYTEAFF. The CDR3 nucleotides read TGCGCCAGCAGCTTTAGTAGGCAGGGGGTATACACTGAAGCTTTCTTT. V and J are TRBV5-1 and TRBJ1-1, with 7 bases aligning to TRBD1. This CDR3 has 16 amino acids. Germline V gene lookup returns CDR1 SGHRS and CDR2 YFSETQ. With V trimmed by 2 bases and J by 3 bases, 10 bases remained unmatched.

The chain employs TRBV5-4 and TRBJ2-3, with D maybe TRBD1 (6 bases). The ends were cut back, 0 bases at V and 3 bases at J, with 11 bases in the middle. The CDR3 has 15 residues. CDR1 is SGHNT and CDR2 is YYREEE in the germline V gene (reference sequence). DNA for the CDR3: TGTGCCAGCAGCTTGGTAGGGGGTAATACAGATACGCAGTATTTT. Its protein product is CASSLVGGNTDTQYF.

This sequence joins TRBV11-2 and TRBJ1-1; 7 nucleotides agree with TRBD1. The V gene end was trimmed by 7 bases and the J gene end by 5 bases; junction bases not matched to a gene: 10. Germline CDR1 SGHAT, CDR2 FQNNGV. CDR3 length: 14 amino acids. The CDR3: CASTQERGRTEAFF. The CDR3 DNA reads TGTGCCAGCACCCAAGAGAGGGGGCGGACTGAAGCTTTCTTT.

The genes are TRBV9 and TRBJ1-4, with D possibly being TRBD1 (6 bases). Germline assignment: CDR1 SGDLS and CDR2 YYNGEE. V lost 0 bases and J 1 base, leaving 13 bases between the germline ends. CDR3 length: 17 amino acids. CDR3 nucleotides: TGTGCCAGCAGCGTAGAAACAGGGAGGGAAACTAATGAAAAACTGTTTTTT. It encodes CASSVETGRETNEKLFF.

The chain is built from TRBV7-2 and TRBJ1-6; 8 bases are a match to TRBD1. V was clipped by 5 bases and J by 3 bases; unmatched bases: 6. This CDR3 region has 16 residues. Germline CDR1 and CDR2: SGHTA and FQGNSA. This chain's CDR3 is CASSNQGQGYNSPLHF. The CDR3 DNA sequence: TGTGCCAGCAGCAACCAAGGACAGGGCTATAATTCACCCCTCCACTTT.

The chain links TRBV7-6 to TRBJ2-1; 9 bases map to TRBD2. V was pared by 5 bases and J by 5 bases, with 10 bases of the junction left unmatched. The CDR3 totals 16 residues. The germline V gene encodes CDR1 SGHVS and CDR2 FNYEAQ. In DNA form, the CDR3 reads TGTGCCAGCAGCGACGAATGGCGGGGGGGCAACAATGAGCAGTTCTTC. Translation gives CASSDEWRGGNNEQFF. Full variable domain (remainder filled in from reference TRBV7-6 and TRBJ2-1): GAGVSQSPRYKVTKRGQDVALRCDPISGHVSLYWYRQALGQGPEFLTYFNYEAQQDKSGLPNDRFSAERPEGSISTLTIQRTEQRDSAMYRCASSDEWRGGNNEQFFGPGTRLTVL.

V gene TRBV21-1 combines with J gene TRBJ2-5; TRBD2, as called in the table, went unchecked against the DNA. TRBV21-1 is a recognized pseudogene. This CDR3 region has 16 residues. The CDR3 region has the DNA TGTGCCAGCAGGCATGCGACTTATGGACTAGGGGAGACCCAGTACTTC. Protein sequence: CASRHATYGLGETQYF.